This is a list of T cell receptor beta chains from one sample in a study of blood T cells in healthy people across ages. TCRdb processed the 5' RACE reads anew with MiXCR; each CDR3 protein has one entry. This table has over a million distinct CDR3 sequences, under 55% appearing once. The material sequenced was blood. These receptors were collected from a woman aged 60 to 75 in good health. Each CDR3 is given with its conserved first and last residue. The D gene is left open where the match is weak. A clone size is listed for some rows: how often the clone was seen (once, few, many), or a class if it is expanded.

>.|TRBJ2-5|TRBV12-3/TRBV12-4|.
CASSSSQWAYNEQYF
TGTGCCAGCAGTTCATCACAGTGGGCCTACAATGAGCAGTACTTC
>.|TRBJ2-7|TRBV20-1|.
CSARDMRQGRPYEQYF
TGCAGTGCTAGAGATATGAGGCAGGGTAGACCCTACGAGCAGTACTTC
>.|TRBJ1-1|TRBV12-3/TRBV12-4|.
CASSLSVEAFF
TGTGCCAGCAGTTTATCCGTTGAAGCTTTCTTT
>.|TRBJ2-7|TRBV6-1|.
CASSVAGQHWEQYF
TGTGCCAGCAGTGTTGCCGGACAGCACTGGGAGCAGTACTTC
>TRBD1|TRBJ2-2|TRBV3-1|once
CASGTVGAGELFF
TGTGCCAGCGGGACAGTGGGCGCCGGGGAGCTGTTTTTT
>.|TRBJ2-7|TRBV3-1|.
CASSQDYRTHEQYF
TGTGCCAGCAGCCAAGACTATAGGACCCACGAGCAGTACTTC
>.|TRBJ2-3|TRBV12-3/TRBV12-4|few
CASSMGAFVTTDTQYF
TGTGCCAGCAGTATGGGGGCCTTCGTAACCACCGATACGCAGTATTTT
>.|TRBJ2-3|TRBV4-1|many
CASSQAPTSTDTQYF
TGCGCCAGCAGCCAAGCACCGACTAGCACAGATACGCAGTATTTT
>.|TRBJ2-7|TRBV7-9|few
CASSQEYHEQYF
TGTGCCAGCAGCCAAGAATACCACGAGCAGTACTTC
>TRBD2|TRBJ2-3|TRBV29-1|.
CSGTSGSIDTQYF
TGCAGCGGGACTAGCGGGAGTATAGATACGCAGTATTTT
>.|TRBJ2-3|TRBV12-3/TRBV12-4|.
CASTGGARPTDTQYF
TGTGCCAGCACCGGGGGCGCCCGGCCCACAGATACGCAGTATTTT
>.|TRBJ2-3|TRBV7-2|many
CASSYSMGGTQYF
TGTGCCAGCAGCTACTCGATGGGCGGTACGCAGTATTTT
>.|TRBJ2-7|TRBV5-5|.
CASSSNRGGGSYEQYF
TGTGCCAGCAGCTCGAACAGGGGCGGGGGCTCCTACGAGCAGTACTTC
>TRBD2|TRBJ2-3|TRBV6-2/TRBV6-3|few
CASRSLGTSGAASQYF
TGTGCCAGCAGGTCCTTAGGGACTAGCGGGGCTGCCTCGCAGTATTTT
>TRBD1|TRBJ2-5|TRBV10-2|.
CASSGARTGYQETQYF
TGCGCCAGCAGTGGGGCTCGGACAGGCTACCAAGAGACCCAGTACTTC
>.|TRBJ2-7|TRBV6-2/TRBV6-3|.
CASSLLAPGSYNEQYF
TGTGCCAGCAGTTTGTTGGCCCCTGGCTCCTACAATGAGCAGTACTTC
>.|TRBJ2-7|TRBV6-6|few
CASSYPGQGHEQYF
TGTGCCAGCAGTTACCCCGGCCAGGGCCACGAGCAGTACTTC
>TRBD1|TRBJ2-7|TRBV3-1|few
CASSPITGAYEQYF
TGTGCCAGCAGCCCCATCACAGGGGCCTACGAGCAGTACTTC
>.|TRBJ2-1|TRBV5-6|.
CASNRQGIGEQFF
TGTGCCAGCAACCGACAAGGGATAGGTGAGCAGTTCTTC
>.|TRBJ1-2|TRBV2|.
CASIASDLSGYTF
TGTGCCAGCATCGCCTCGGACCTCAGTGGCTACACCTTC
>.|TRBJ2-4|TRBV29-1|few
CSVEEFWSPRAKNIQYF
TGCAGCGTTGAAGAGTTTTGGTCCCCGAGGGCCAAAAACATTCAGTACTTC
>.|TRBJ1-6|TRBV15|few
CATSRDFISSTQGSSPLHF
TGTGCCACCAGCAGAGATTTTATCTCTTCGACGCAGGGGAGTTCACCCCTCCACTTT
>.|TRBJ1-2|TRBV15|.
CATKGPGGYTF
TGTGCCACCAAAGGGCCGGGAGGCTACACCTTC
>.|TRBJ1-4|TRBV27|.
CASSLYWGAGKPSTNEKLFF
TGTGCCAGCAGTTTATATTGGGGTGCAGGGAAGCCTTCAACTAATGAAAAACTGTTTTTT
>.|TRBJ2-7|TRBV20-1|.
CSASQGASSYEQYF
TGCAGTGCTAGTCAAGGGGCCAGCTCCTACGAGCAGTACTTC
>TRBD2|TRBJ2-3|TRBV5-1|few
CASSLSGSRSDTQYF
TGCGCCAGCAGCTTAAGCGGGAGCAGGTCAGATACGCAGTATTTT
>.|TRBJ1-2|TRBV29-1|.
CSVEAESFTRGYTF
TGCAGCGTTGAAGCAGAATCCTTTACTCGAGGCTACACCTTC
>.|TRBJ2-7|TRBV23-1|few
CASSHVKGPTPYEQYF
TGCGCCAGCAGTCATGTCAAAGGACCTACTCCTTACGAGCAGTACTTC
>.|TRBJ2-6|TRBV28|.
CASIKAGAIVLTF
TGTGCCAGCATCAAGGCCGGGGCCATCGTCCTGACTTTC
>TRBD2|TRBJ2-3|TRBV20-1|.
CSARSPLAGDADTQYF
TGCAGTGCTAGGAGTCCACTAGCGGGGGATGCGGATACGCAGTATTTT
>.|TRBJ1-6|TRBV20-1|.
CSARIESYNSPLHF
TGCAGTGCTCGGATCGAGTCCTATAATTCACCCCTCCACTTT
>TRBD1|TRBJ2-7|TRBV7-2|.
CASSSDRGKDEQYF
TGTGCCAGCAGCTCCGACAGGGGGAAAGACGAGCAGTACTTC
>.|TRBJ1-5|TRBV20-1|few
CSAKRRNQPQHF
TGCAGTGCTAAGCGTCGCAATCAGCCCCAGCATTTT
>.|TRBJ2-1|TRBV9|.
CASSVEGDGPYNEQFF
TGTGCCAGCAGCGTAGAAGGGGACGGGCCCTACAATGAGCAGTTCTTC
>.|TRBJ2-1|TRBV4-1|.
CASSQGGVVPEQFF
TGCGCCAGCAGCCAAGGAGGGGTAGTCCCTGAGCAGTTCTTC
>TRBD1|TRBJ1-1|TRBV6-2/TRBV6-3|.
CASSDRVSTEAFF
TGTGCCAGCAGTGACAGGGTGAGCACTGAAGCTTTCTTT
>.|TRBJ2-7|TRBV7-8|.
CASSANPRDVHEQYF
TGTGCCAGCAGCGCAAATCCTAGGGATGTCCACGAGCAGTACTTC
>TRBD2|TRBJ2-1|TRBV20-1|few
CSAPELAGDYEQFF
TGCAGTGCCCCGGAACTAGCGGGAGACTATGAGCAGTTCTTC
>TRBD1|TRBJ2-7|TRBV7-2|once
CASSLGGTGLDEQYF
TGTGCCAGCAGCTTAGGGGGGACAGGGTTAGACGAGCAGTACTTC
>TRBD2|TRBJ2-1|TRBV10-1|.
CASSGTSGLSSYNEQFF
TGCGCCAGCAGTGGCACTAGCGGCCTAAGCTCCTACAATGAGCAGTTCTTC
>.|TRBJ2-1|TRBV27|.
CASSPGYSSYNEQFF
TGTGCCAGCAGCCCTGGATATAGCTCCTACAATGAGCAGTTCTTC
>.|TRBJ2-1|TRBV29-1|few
CSDFGTSYNEQFF
TGCAGCGACTTCGGTACTAGCTACAATGAGCAGTTCTTC
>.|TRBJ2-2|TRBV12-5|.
CASAEGGGRSGELFF
TGTGCTAGTGCTGAAGGTGGGGGCCGGAGCGGGGAGCTGTTTTTT
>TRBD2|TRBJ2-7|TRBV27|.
CASSRGLAGRTLIYEQYF
TGTGCCAGCAGTAGAGGACTAGCGGGACGTACACTGATCTACGAGCAGTACTTC
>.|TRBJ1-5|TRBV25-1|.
CASSEQGYPNQPQHF
TGTGCCAGCAGTGAACAGGGGTACCCCAATCAGCCCCAGCATTTT
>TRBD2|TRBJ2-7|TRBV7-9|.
CASSLGLAGDRNEQYF
TGTGCCAGCAGCCTGGGGCTAGCGGGAGATCGCAATGAGCAGTACTTC
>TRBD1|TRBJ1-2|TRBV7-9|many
CASSSDRVYGYTF
TGTGCCAGCAGTTCCGACAGGGTCTATGGCTACACCTTC
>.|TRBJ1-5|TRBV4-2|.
CASSQDTGAGVLHNQPQHF
TGTGCCAGCAGCCAAGATACCGGGGCAGGTGTGTTGCACAATCAGCCCCAGCATTTT
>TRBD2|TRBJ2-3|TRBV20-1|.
CSAGRIAGMVDTQYF
TGCAGTGCAGGTCGGATAGCGGGAATGGTAGATACGCAGTATTTT
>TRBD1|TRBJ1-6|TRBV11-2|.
CASSFIRTGRNSPLHF
TGTGCCAGCAGCTTTATAAGGACAGGGCGCAATTCACCCCTCCACTTT
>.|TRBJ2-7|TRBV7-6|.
CASSATRIAYEQYF
TGTGCCAGCAGCGCGACTAGAATCGCCTACGAGCAGTACTTC
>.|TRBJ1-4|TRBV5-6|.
CASSSGLKLFF
TGTGCCAGCAGCTCAGGATTAAAACTGTTTTTT
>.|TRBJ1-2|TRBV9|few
CASSLPMGFGYGYTF
TGTGCCAGCAGCCTCCCGATGGGGTTCGGCTATGGCTACACCTTC